This T cell receptor beta chain was sequenced for a study of T cell repertoires in cytomegalovirus infection. Whole-study context: Recently identified HLA-C-restricted CMV epitopes and well-studied HLA-B-restricted CMV epitopes were used by the study.

Findings and caveats of the study: Cumulative frequency of public TCR beta families picked out carriers of CMV plus the relevant HLA. Clonotypes of TCR beta that were HLA-C-restricted and CMV-specific dominated the ex vivo response.

V shed 4 bases, J shed 6 bases, and the junction held 8 bases outside the gene matches. The CDR3 length is 16 residues. CDR1 is SGHRS, CDR2 YFSETQ, per germline. TCRdb re-derived calls from the reads in MiXCR, one entry per CDR3 protein. This table has hundreds of thousands of distinct CDR3 sequences, around 30% appearing once. The table lists this clonotype with a few counts. Its target is not known. Sequenced here: cultured PBMCs, sampled from culture after CMV antigen stimulation. This sequence originates from a human donor in good health (CMV status not recorded). Some clones in this sample may be carry-over from other donors' samples. This chain connects TRBV5-1 to TRBJ2-1; 12 bases line up with TRBD2. The CDR3 DNA reads TGCGCCAGCAGCGGGACTAGCGGGCCTTACCCCAATGAGCAGTTCTTC. Amino acids: CASSGTSGPYPNEQFF. The variable domain in full, completed from reference TRBV5-1 and TRBJ2-1, reads KAGVTQTPRYLIKTRGQQVTLSCSPISGHRSVSWYQQTPGQGLQFLFEYFSETQRNKGNFPGRFSGRQFSNSRSEMNVSTLELGDSALYLCASSGTSGPYPNEQFFGPGTRLTVL.